This T cell receptor (beta chain) was documented in a study of blood T cell repertoires in COVID-19. Across the study: The origin of the acute and convalescent COVID-19 samples was the United States, Italy and Spain.

Participants reported their clinical history, and cohort assignment relied on those reports. Symptom resolution, clearance, or two negative PCRs marked donors in Cohort 3 as recovered. The CDR3 extends over 15 amino acids. CDR1 is LGHNA, CDR2 YSLEER, per germline. With 0 bases removed from V and 9 bases from J, the gap between germline ends came to 12 bases. How the authors handled the data: Scientists estimated how many nucleated cells there were by amplifying reference gene primers. Clones were read by immunoSEQ multiplex PCR, and TCRdb kept only the in-frame ones, dropping some. V and J calls and clone size are as listed in that table; D and trimming were resolved from the DNA. This table has 160,000 or so clones, 88% appearing once.

This clonotype was obtained from a woman between 50 and 59 years old who had recovered from COVID-19. The rearrangement links TRBV4-3 to TRBJ1-6, with D uncertain. Sequencing was done on a sample of PBMCs or T cells enriched from blood (not recorded which). Here the CDR3 reads CASSQDPGVSSPLHF. CDR3 in DNA: TGCGCCAGCAGCCAAGATCCCGGAGTTAGTTCACCCCTCCACTTT.